The sequence of this TCR beta chain was determined in a study of regulatory T cells in long-lasting Graves disease. Time point: newly diagnosed GD, antithyroid drugs for less than 3 months. From RNA extracted from PBMCs, the TCR library was made. Study-wide points: Segments TRBV28, TRBJ1-2 and TRBJ2-5 showed preferential usage in persistent disease.

Building of the TCR beta libraries involved iRepertoire HTBI primers and Arm-PCR of CDR3 regions. One entry per CDR3 protein results from TCRdb running MiXCR on the multiplex PCR reads. The sample has some 490,000 distinct CDR3 sequences, 12% seen once. In this sample, this clonotype turned up many times. Its specificity is unknown. This CDR3 comprises 13 residues. Germline CDR1 MNHEY, CDR2 SVGEGT. The ends were cut back, 2 bases at V and 12 bases at J, with 14 bases in the middle. These data were likewise used in another study, on T cells in Graves' hyperthyroidism and ophthalmopathy.

The sequencing used peripheral blood mononuclear cells (PBMCs), collected at new diagnosis, from a patient treated with antithyroid drugs. The TCR originated in a woman aged 25 to 45 with Graves disease. The V gene is TRBV6-2 or TRBV6-3, the J gene TRBJ2-1; D not resolved. CDR3: CASSYPGGRGQFF. The CDR3 coding sequence is TGTGCCAGCAGTTACCCCGGCGGACGTGGGCAGTTCTTC.